Shown below are 19 T cell receptor beta chains from a single sample sequenced in a study of T-cell reconstitution after alpha-beta-depleted transplantation in children. Using unique molecular identifiers, the investigators prepared the TCRbeta library. TCRdb ran MiXCR on the PCR reads and lists one entry per CDR3 protein. Of about 400,000 distinct CDR3 sequences in the sample, around 16% were seen once. Material: PBMCs, mostly from graft donor cells, obtained 360 days after TCRalphabeta/CD19-depleted stem cell transplant. These receptor sequences come from a boy in the first two years of life who had a stem cell transplant for Wiskott-Aldrich syndrome, so the T cells may come from the graft donor.

V and J are TRBV12-3 or TRBV12-4 and TRBJ2-7; possible D gene TRBD1, 5 bases. Trimming cost V 4 bases and J 1 base, with 11 bases left between them. The CDR3 loop spans 14 amino acids. The CDR3 loop is CASSSHRQSYEQYF. The CDR3 nucleotides read TGTGCCAGCAGTTCACACCGACAGTCCTACGAGCAGTACTTC.

This clonotype was counted between two and nine times. This chain uses TRBV5-1 with TRBJ2-7, with D uncertain. The CDR3 spans 16 residues. Germline CDR1 SGHRS, CDR2 YFSETQ. V lost 0 bases, J lost 4 bases, and 17 bases lay in between. CDR3 nucleotide sequence: TGCGCCAGCAGCTTGGGCATACAGCCCAGAATTTACGAGCAGTACTTC. It is translated as CASSLGIQPRIYEQYF.

The V and J genes are TRBV12-3 or TRBV12-4 and TRBJ2-2, with 11 positions matching TRBD2. V was pared by 6 bases and J by 4 bases, with 7 bases of the junction left unmatched. The CDR3 covers 16 residues. In DNA, the CDR3 is TGTGCCAGCAGGTCAACTAGCGGGAGACGCACCGGGGAGCTGTTTTTT. Amino acid sequence: CASRSTSGRRTGELFF.

The chain employs TRBV5-6 and TRBJ2-1; D is perhaps TRBD2 (7 bases). The CDR3 has 16 amino acids. The germline CDR1 and CDR2 sequences are SGHDT and YYEEEE. The ends were cut back, 0 bases at V and 6 bases at J, with 16 bases in the middle. CDR3 nucleotides: TGTGCCAGCAGCTTGGTTGGGGGGGCCATCGCCAATGAGCAGTTCTTC. This translates into CASSLVGGAIANEQFF. Based on the CDR3 plus reference TRBV5-6 and TRBJ2-1, the full variable domain is DAGVTQSPTHLIKTRGQQVTLRCSPKSGHDTVSWYQQALGQGPQFIFQYYEEEERQRGNFPDRFSGHQFPNYSSELNVNALLLGDSALYLCASSLVGGAIANEQFFGPGTRLTVL.

This clonotype has ten or more counts. V is TRBV7-2 and J is TRBJ2-3; 13 bases match TRBD2. Losses at the gene ends were 4 bases for V and 0 bases for J; bases not matched to a gene: 4. CDR3 size: 17 residues. Germline V gene sequence: CDR1 SGHTA, CDR2 FQGNSA. DNA for the CDR3: TGTGCCAGCAGCTCCCAGGGACTAGCGGGGAGCACAGATACGCAGTATTTT. This codes for CASSSQGLAGSTDTQYF.

This clonotype has just a few counts. The chain is built from TRBV4-1 and TRBJ2-1, with 7 bases matching TRBD1. J lost 9 bases, V lost 0 bases, and 8 bases had no gene match. The CDR3 sequence is 15 residues long. CDR1 and CDR2 from the germline V gene are MGHRA and YSYEKL. The CDR3 sequence: CASSQDRATGFEQFF. DNA of the CDR3: TGCGCCAGCAGCCAAGATCGAGCGACAGGGTTTGAGCAGTTCTTC.

The genes are TRBV24-1 and TRBJ2-1; D gene unclear. The V gene's germline CDR1 is KGHDR and CDR2 SFDVKD. The V end was cut by 3 bases, the J end by 6 bases, with 8 bases between. CDR3 length: 13 residues. Here the CDR3 reads CATSDMLPNEQFF. In DNA, the CDR3 is TGTGCCACCAGTGATATGCTTCCCAATGAGCAGTTCTTC.

This chain joins TRBV12-3 or TRBV12-4 and TRBJ2-1; D unclear. Trimming cost V 1 base and J 5 bases, with 9 bases left between them. This CDR3 spans 14 amino acids. The DNA of the CDR3 is TGTGCCAGCAGTTTAGTCTCCGCCCACAATGAGCAGTTCTTC. This encodes CASSLVSAHNEQFF.

The chain is built from TRBV7-9 and TRBJ2-1, with TRBD2 matching over 9 bases. CDR1 is SEHNR, CDR2 FQNEAQ, per germline (reference sequence). The CDR3 consists of 16 residues. V lost 6 bases and J lost 5; bases outside the gene matches: 11. CDR3 region: CASRPRPGTSHNEQFF. CDR3 coding DNA: TGTGCCAGCAGGCCTCGCCCCGGGACTAGCCACAATGAGCAGTTCTTC. Together with reference TRBV7-9 and TRBJ2-1, the CDR3 gives the full variable domain: DTGVSQNPRHKITKRGQNVTFRCDPISEHNRLYWYRQTLGQGPEFLTYFQNEAQLEKSRLLSDRFSAERPKGSFSTLEIQRTEQGDSAMYLCASRPRPGTSHNEQFFGPGTRLTVL.

The chain uses TRBV10-2 and TRBJ2-2; D possibly corresponds to TRBD2 (6 bases). Germline CDR1 is WSHSY and CDR2 is SAAADI. CDR3 length: 14 residues. Trimming left V 7 bases short and J 4 bases short, with 13 bases between. CDR3 DNA sequence: TGCGCCAGCATGCGGGTGGGGGGCACCGGGGAGCTGTTTTTT. Translated: CASMRVGGTGELFF.

V is TRBV7-9 and J is TRBJ2-7, with D uncertain. The CDR3 runs 12 residues. Trimming removed 0 bases at V and 7 bases at J, with 7 bases between. Germline CDR1 reads SEHNR; CDR2 reads FQNEAQ (reference sequence). Here the CDR3 DNA reads TGTGCCAGCAGCTTAGCCCAAGGGGAGCAGTACTTC. Its translation: CASSLAQGEQYF.

This clonotype was counted only a few times. V is TRBV12-3 or TRBV12-4 and J is TRBJ2-3; D gene unclear. The CDR3 runs 16 residues. Trimming left V 2 bases short and J 4 bases short, with 16 bases between. CDR3 region: CASSLLFRANADTQYF. The CDR3 coding sequence is TGTGCCAGCAGTTTACTCTTTAGGGCTAATGCAGATACGCAGTATTTT.

The V and J genes are TRBV14 and TRBJ2-1; 9 nucleotides line up with TRBD2. After removal of 4 bases from V and 4 bases from J, the junction contained 5 bases not matched to a gene. This CDR3 contains 15 residues. The germline gives CDR1 SGHDN, CDR2 FVKESK. The CDR3 loop is CASSPAGGGYNEQFF. The CDR3 nucleotides read TGTGCCAGCAGCCCCGCGGGAGGGGGATACAATGAGCAGTTCTTC.

The chain recombines TRBV20-1 with TRBJ2-1; D may be TRBD1 (6 bases). Germline values: CDR1 DFQATT, CDR2 SNEGSKA (reference sequence). With 3 bases removed from V and 0 bases from J, the gap between germline ends came to 18 bases. The CDR3 is made up of 17 amino acids. DNA for the CDR3: TGCAGTGCTAGGTGGGGGCATCGGCGCAACTCCTACAATGAGCAGTTCTTC. It codes for CSARWGHRRNSYNEQFF.

This clonotype appeared many times. V is TRBV5-1 and J is TRBJ2-3; no definite D call. CDR1 and CDR2 (germline): SGHRS, YFSETQ. CDR3 length equals 15 residues. V was clipped by 0 bases and J by 5 bases, with 13 bases between them. CDR3 sequence: CASSLAWSGKDTQYF. Written as DNA, the CDR3 is TGCGCCAGCAGCTTGGCCTGGTCAGGAAAAGATACGCAGTATTTT.

The V call is TRBV12-3 or TRBV12-4, the J call TRBJ2-5; TRBD1 agrees at 7 bases. V was pared by 6 bases and J by 4 bases, with 11 bases of the junction left unmatched. The CDR3 contains 15 residues. CDR3 protein: CASRRRDRAGETQYF. DNA for the CDR3: TGTGCCAGCAGACGACGCGACAGGGCGGGAGAGACCCAGTACTTC.

This clonotype occurred a few times. The chain couples TRBV6-2 or TRBV6-3 to TRBJ1-2, with D possibly being TRBD1 (6 bases). The CDR3 sequence is 15 residues long. The germline gives CDR1 MNHEY, CDR2 SVGEGT. The V and J ends lost 4 bases and 4 bases respectively, with 16 bases between them. Written as DNA, the CDR3 is TGTGCCAGCAGTTCTTACAGGGCCACCGGCTATGGCTACACCTTC. Amino acid sequence: CASSSYRATGYGYTF.

This clonotype has more than one count but fewer than ten. The chain employs TRBV12-5 and TRBJ1-1; possibly TRBD1 for D (5 bases). Germline CDR1 is LGHNT and CDR2 is FRNRAP. This CDR3 has 16 amino acids. V was trimmed by 2 bases and J by 4 bases, leaving 17 bases between them. This CDR3 reads CASGLTSQGSPTEAFF. The CDR3 nucleotides read TGTGCTAGTGGTTTGACCTCTCAGGGTTCCCCCACTGAAGCTTTCTTT.

This clonotype was seen a few times. The DNA of the CDR3 is TGTGCCAGCAGCTTAGCGCCGCTTAGTATGGCGGGGGCACCCTACAATGAGCAGTTCTTC. Protein product: CASSLAPLSMAGAPYNEQFF. This chain joins TRBV7-2 and TRBJ2-1, with D tentatively TRBD2 (7 bases). Germline CDR1 SGHTA, CDR2 FQGNSA. The CDR3 is 20 amino acids. With 0 bases removed from V and 2 bases from J, the gap between germline ends came to 23 bases.